Listed here is a single T cell receptor beta chain. No antigen is known for it. The data are from a study of CD8+CD57+ T cells in acquired aplastic anemia. Turning to the study itself: The average for DNA from sorted CD4+ and CD8+ cells was 3 to 3.5 ug.

It was genomic DNA that served as the template for profiling TCR beta VDJ and CDR3. A single record per CDR3 protein comes from TCRdb applying MiXCR to the reads. The table shows around 190,000 distinct CDR3 sequences, with 48% occurring only once. Patients included in sequencing had previously demonstrated CD8+CD57+ cell expansion by flow cytometry. In all patients, the disease was severe acquired aplastic anemia. This CDR3 is 15 amino acids long. Germline CDR1 reads SGHVS; CDR2 reads FNYEAQ. V dropped 1 base and J dropped 2 bases, with 12 bases sitting between them. General study results and limits: The number of CD8+ CDR3 sequences shared by patients and controls was fewer than 35. Any difference that existed in CD8+ Simpson's diversity between patients and controls was not significant.

The chain employs TRBV7-6 and TRBJ2-7, with TRBD1 as a possible D gene (6 bases). The sample comprised sorted CD4+, CD8+, or CD8+CD57+ T cells (not recorded which) from PBMCs. This sequence was found in a human donor with aplastic anemia. The CDR3 loop is CASSLDPGAAYEQYF. The CDR3 nucleotides read TGTGCCAGCAGCTTAGATCCAGGGGCAGCCTACGAGCAGTACTTC.